This is a list of T cell receptor beta chains from one sample in a study of blood T cell repertoires in COVID-19. Assay: immunoSEQ multiplex PCR; the TCRdb copy retains only in-frame clones and omits some. The sample yields approximately 100,000 clones, around 83% seen once. Specimen: peripheral blood. The receptors originated from a human donor in a cohort sampled during active COVID-19. CDR3s include the opening cysteine and the closing phenylalanine or tryptophan. D genes are given only for firm matches. Rows may omit the clone size; those that give it use once, few, many or a size class.

V gene: TRBV7-3; clone size: NA; J gene: TRBJ2-1; D gene: TRBD2; CDR3 protein: CASSLKAPWEGNNEQFF; CDR3 DNA: TGTGCCAGCAGCTTAAAGGCCCCCTGGGAGGGGAACAATGAGCAGTTCTTC
V gene: TRBV4-1; clone size: NA; J gene: TRBJ2-1; D gene: NA; CDR3 protein: CASSQDLRSSQTYNEQFF; CDR3 DNA: TGCGCCAGCAGCCAAGATCTGAGGTCCTCACAAACCTACAATGAGCAGTTCTTC
V gene: TRBV2; clone size: few; J gene: TRBJ1-4; D gene: NA; CDR3 protein: CASRDTVNEKLFF; CDR3 DNA: TGTGCCAGCCGGGACACGGTAAATGAAAAACTGTTTTTT
V gene: TRBV5-8; clone size: NA; J gene: TRBJ1-2; D gene: NA; CDR3 protein: CASRMTGAYGYTF; CDR3 DNA: TGTGCCAGCAGGATGACAGGCGCCTATGGCTACACCTTC
V gene: TRBV9; clone size: NA; J gene: TRBJ2-5; D gene: NA; CDR3 protein: CASNQDNFLETQYF; CDR3 DNA: TGTGCCAGCAACCAGGACAACTTCCTGGAGACCCAGTACTTC
V gene: TRBV5-1; clone size: NA; J gene: TRBJ1-1; D gene: NA; CDR3 protein: CASSLGTEGEAFF; CDR3 DNA: TGCGCCAGCAGCTTGGGGACAGAAGGAGAAGCTTTCTTT
V gene: TRBV5-1; clone size: NA; J gene: TRBJ2-3; D gene: NA; CDR3 protein: CASSPGQGTQYF; CDR3 DNA: TGCGCCAGCAGCCCCGGTCAGGGGACGCAGTATTTT
V gene: TRBV7-8; clone size: NA; J gene: TRBJ1-6; D gene: NA; CDR3 protein: CASSEPPNSPLHF; CDR3 DNA: TGTGCCAGCAGCGAGCCACCTAATTCACCCCTCCACTTT
V gene: TRBV24-1; clone size: once; J gene: TRBJ1-1; D gene: TRBD1; CDR3 protein: CATRATGMNTEAFF; CDR3 DNA: TGTGCCACCCGGGCGACAGGGATGAACACTGAAGCTTTCTTT
V gene: TRBV18; clone size: few; J gene: TRBJ2-7; D gene: TRBD2; CDR3 protein: CASSPSGGEDEQYF; CDR3 DNA: TGTGCCAGCTCACCATCCGGGGGGGAGGACGAGCAGTACTTC
V gene: TRBV5-6; clone size: NA; J gene: TRBJ2-1; D gene: NA; CDR3 protein: CASSLVGSSYNEQFF; CDR3 DNA: TGTGCCAGCAGCTTGGTCGGGAGTTCCTACAATGAGCAGTTCTTC
V gene: TRBV5-1; clone size: NA; J gene: TRBJ2-3; D gene: TRBD2; CDR3 protein: CASSTGTSPNTQYF; CDR3 DNA: TGCGCCAGCAGCACTGGGACTAGCCCGAATACGCAGTATTTT
V gene: TRBV25-1; clone size: NA; J gene: TRBJ1-4; D gene: NA; CDR3 protein: CASSEPNEKLFF; CDR3 DNA: TGTGCCAGCAGTGAACCGAATGAAAAACTGTTTTTT
V gene: TRBV19; clone size: NA; J gene: TRBJ1-1; D gene: NA; CDR3 protein: CASGGRYTEAFF; CDR3 DNA: TGTGCCAGTGGAGGTCGGTACACTGAAGCTTTCTTT
V gene: TRBV7-3; clone size: NA; J gene: TRBJ2-3; D gene: TRBD2; CDR3 protein: CASGLGMTDTQYF; CDR3 DNA: TGTGCCAGCGGACTAGGAATGACAGATACGCAGTATTTT
V gene: TRBV14; clone size: NA; J gene: TRBJ1-1; D gene: NA; CDR3 protein: CASSLQGNTEAFF; CDR3 DNA: TGTGCCAGCAGCCTACAGGGGAACACTGAAGCTTTCTTT
V gene: TRBV18; clone size: NA; J gene: TRBJ1-2; D gene: NA; CDR3 protein: CASSPGRDYGYTF; CDR3 DNA: TGTGCCAGCTCACCAGGCAGGGACTATGGCTACACCTTC
V gene: TRBV7-2; clone size: NA; J gene: TRBJ2-3; D gene: TRBD2; CDR3 protein: CASSLVAGGADTQYF; CDR3 DNA: TGTGCCAGCAGCTTAGTAGCGGGGGGGGCAGATACGCAGTATTTT
V gene: TRBV25-1; clone size: few; J gene: TRBJ2-7; D gene: NA; CDR3 protein: CASSGNRDEQYF; CDR3 DNA: TGTGCCAGCAGTGGCAACAGGGACGAGCAGTACTTC
V gene: TRBV6-6; clone size: NA; J gene: TRBJ2-2; D gene: NA; CDR3 protein: CASSYGKNTGELFF; CDR3 DNA: TGTGCCAGCAGTTACGGCAAGAACACCGGGGAGCTGTTTTTT
V gene: TRBV5-1; clone size: NA; J gene: TRBJ1-2; D gene: TRBD1; CDR3 protein: CASRSGTGVLNYGYTF; CDR3 DNA: TGCGCCAGCAGATCCGGGACAGGGGTTTTAAACTATGGCTACACCTTC
V gene: TRBV7-2; clone size: NA; J gene: TRBJ1-1; D gene: NA; CDR3 protein: CASSLAQGKATEAFF; CDR3 DNA: TGTGCCAGCAGCTTAGCGCAGGGGAAGGCCACTGAAGCTTTCTTT
V gene: TRBV24-1; clone size: NA; J gene: TRBJ2-2; D gene: NA; CDR3 protein: CATSEETETGELFF; CDR3 DNA: TGTGCCACCAGTGAAGAGACAGAGACCGGGGAGCTGTTTTTT
V gene: TRBV28; clone size: once; J gene: TRBJ1-2; D gene: NA; CDR3 protein: CASSVDWSGSYTF; CDR3 DNA: TGTGCCAGCAGTGTGGACTGGAGCGGAAGCTACACCTTC
V gene: TRBV3-1/TRBV3-2; clone size: NA; J gene: TRBJ2-7; D gene: NA; CDR3 protein: CASSHARTSGEQYF; CDR3 DNA: TGTGCCAGCAGCCATGCCAGGACTTCGGGGGAGCAGTACTTC
V gene: TRBV6-5; clone size: few; J gene: TRBJ1-2; D gene: TRBD1; CDR3 protein: CATGTAYGYTF; CDR3 DNA: TGTGCCACCGGGACAGCCTATGGCTACACCTTC
V gene: TRBV5-1; clone size: NA; J gene: TRBJ2-5; D gene: NA; CDR3 protein: CASSSSVPPLETQYF; CDR3 DNA: TGCGCCAGCAGCTCCTCGGTCCCCCCGCTGGAGACCCAGTACTTC
V gene: TRBV5-4; clone size: NA; J gene: TRBJ2-5; D gene: NA; CDR3 protein: CASSRQETQYF; CDR3 DNA: TGTGCCAGCAGCCGTCAAGAGACCCAGTACTTC
V gene: TRBV6-5; clone size: NA; J gene: TRBJ1-2; D gene: NA; CDR3 protein: CASSLIQGLVPHTF; CDR3 DNA: TGTGCCAGCAGTTTAATACAGGGTTTGGTTCCTCACACCTTC
V gene: TRBV27; clone size: NA; J gene: TRBJ1-4; D gene: TRBD1; CDR3 protein: CASSSAGQDEKLFF; CDR3 DNA: TGTGCCAGCAGCTCCGCCGGACAGGATGAAAAACTGTTTTTT
V gene: TRBV18; clone size: NA; J gene: TRBJ2-1; D gene: NA; CDR3 protein: CASSLYSQRAVFNEQFF; CDR3 DNA: TGTGCCAGCTCACTCTATTCTCAGCGAGCCGTTTTCAATGAGCAGTTCTTC
V gene: TRBV2; clone size: NA; J gene: TRBJ1-6; D gene: NA; CDR3 protein: CASSVLYSLHF; CDR3 DNA: TGTGCCAGCAGTGTGCTTTACAGCCTCCACTTT
V gene: TRBV5-1; clone size: NA; J gene: TRBJ1-1; D gene: NA; CDR3 protein: CASSLDVANTEAFF; CDR3 DNA: TGCGCCAGCAGCTTGGACGTGGCGAACACTGAAGCTTTCTTT
V gene: TRBV7-9; clone size: NA; J gene: TRBJ2-7; D gene: TRBD2; CDR3 protein: CASSTSGPPYEQYF; CDR3 DNA: TGTGCCAGCAGCACTAGCGGGCCCCCCTACGAGCAGTACTTC
V gene: TRBV5-5; clone size: once; J gene: TRBJ1-4; D gene: TRBD1; CDR3 protein: CASSPQGGIGKNEKLFF; CDR3 DNA: TGTGCCAGCAGCCCTCAGGGGGGTATCGGGAAAAATGAAAAACTGTTTTTT
V gene: TRBV7-8; clone size: NA; J gene: TRBJ2-2; D gene: NA; CDR3 protein: CASSPLWGRGTGELFF; CDR3 DNA: TGTGCCAGCAGCCCCCTTTGGGGACGGGGGACCGGGGAGCTGTTTTTT
V gene: TRBV3-1/TRBV3-2; clone size: NA; J gene: TRBJ2-2; D gene: NA; CDR3 protein: CASSPLIARTGELFF; CDR3 DNA: TGTGCCAGCAGCCCTTTGATAGCGAGAACCGGGGAGCTGTTTTTT
V gene: TRBV6-5; clone size: NA; J gene: TRBJ2-7; D gene: TRBD1; CDR3 protein: CASSLTRDRAHEQYF; CDR3 DNA: TGTGCCAGCAGCCTTACCCGGGACAGGGCGCACGAGCAGTACTTC
V gene: TRBV21-1; clone size: NA; J gene: TRBJ1-1; D gene: NA; CDR3 protein: CASTLTTGVRSVVNTEAFF; CDR3 DNA: TGTGCCAGCACCCTTACGACAGGGGTTAGGTCGGTTGTGAACACTGAAGCTTTCTTT
V gene: TRBV18; clone size: few; J gene: TRBJ2-2; D gene: NA; CDR3 protein: CASSPTGVNTGELFF; CDR3 DNA: TGTGCCAGCTCACCAACCGGGGTTAACACCGGGGAGCTGTTTTTT
V gene: TRBV11-3; clone size: NA; J gene: TRBJ2-5; D gene: TRBD1; CDR3 protein: CASSSTGEETQYF; CDR3 DNA: TGTGCCAGCAGCTCTACAGGGGAAGAGACCCAGTACTTC
V gene: TRBV24-1; clone size: NA; J gene: TRBJ2-5; D gene: TRBD2; CDR3 protein: CATASGGTQYF; CDR3 DNA: TGTGCCACCGCCTCGGGGGGGACCCAGTACTTC
V gene: TRBV10-3; clone size: NA; J gene: TRBJ1-2; D gene: NA; CDR3 protein: CAISDTDYGYTF; CDR3 DNA: TGTGCCATCAGCGATACAGACTATGGCTACACCTTC